This T cell receptor beta chain is drawn from a study of vaccination and CD4 T cells after COVID-19. Study at large: Four females and six males made up the convalescents, with two Hispanic.

Oncomine TCR Beta short-read sequencing was applied to DNA from cultured CD4+ T cells. MiXCR, applied by TCRdb to the PCR reads, yields one record per CDR3 protein. Among some 5,500 distinct CDR3 sequences listed, less than 40% were seen once. Sample treatment: roughly 10-day PBMC culture with coronavirus spike peptide pools or control peptides (ViraFEST assay). The unexposed donor's CD4+ T cells were collected before the COVID-19 pandemic (2011-2018). This clonotype was detected only a few times. What it recognizes is unknown. Germline CDR1 reads MNHNS; CDR2 reads SASEGT. CDR3 length: 15 residues. V lost 2 bases, J lost 8 bases, and 18 bases lay in between.

Sample: CD4+ T cells from blood, cultured in vitro. The receptor comes from a human donor in good health. The V call is TRBV6-1, the J call TRBJ1-2; perhaps TRBD1 as D (6 bases). In DNA, the CDR3 is TGTGCCAGCAGTGAACACGTCTGGGGGGCGGCCGGCTACACCTTC. Translated, it gives CASSEHVWGAAGYTF.